Below, 9 T cell receptor beta chains from the same sample are listed, as sequenced in a study of T cell changes during pregnancy in multiple sclerosis. TCRdb keeps only in-frame clones here, not all; method: immunoSEQ multiplex PCR. The repertoire holds around 100,000 clones, about 90% seen once, with roughly 0.88% in the top ten. The material sequenced was peripheral blood, taken after pregnancy. The receptors were gathered from a female donor with multiple sclerosis, enrolled in a pregnancy study.

This chain links TRBV5-1 with TRBJ2-7; 12 bases are a match to TRBD2. V was clipped by 4 bases and J by 3 bases; unmatched bases: 8. The CDR3 runs to 16 residues. Germline CDR1 and CDR2: SGHRS and YFSETQ. The CDR3 DNA sequence: TGCGCCAGCAGCGCCCGACTAGCGGGGGCAGACTACGAGCAGTACTTC. Amino acids: CASSARLAGADYEQYF.

The V and J genes are TRBV14 and TRBJ2-2; unclear D gene. Trimming cost V 2 bases and J 2 bases, with 6 bases left between them. Germline assignment: CDR1 SGHDN and CDR2 FVKESK. The CDR3 extends over 14 amino acids. Here the CDR3 DNA reads TGTGCCAGCAGCCAACTTAGAAACACCGGGGAGCTGTTTTTT. Translation gives CASSQLRNTGELFF.

This clone was counted between two and nine times. V usage is TRBV6-5 and J usage is TRBJ2-7, with D possibly TRBD1 on 6 matching bases. The germline V gene encodes CDR1 MNHEY and CDR2 SVGAGI. V shed 7 bases and J shed 4 bases, with 14 bases lying between them. The CDR3 is made up of 13 amino acids. CDR3 sequence: CASNSGEAYEQYF. In DNA form, the CDR3 reads TGTGCCAGCAACTCAGGGGAAGCATACGAGCAGTACTTC.

The chain employs TRBV19 and TRBJ1-1, with TRBD1 matching 8 bases. CDR1 is LNHDA and CDR2 is SQIVND in the germline V gene (reference sequence). V dropped 5 bases and J dropped 0; count of bases not matched to a gene: 8. The CDR3 is 16 residues long. CDR3 protein: CASSSRTGHMNTEAFF. In nucleotides, the CDR3 is TGTGCCAGTAGTTCCCGGACAGGGCACATGAACACTGAAGCTTTCTTT.

The CDR3 reads CAWSVGQGRSETQYF. In DNA form, the CDR3 reads TGTGCCTGGAGTGTGGGACAGGGACGTTCGGAGACCCAGTACTTC. This chain links TRBV30 with TRBJ2-5; 9 bases line up with TRBD1. CDR1 GTSNPN and CDR2 SVGIG come from the germline V gene (reference sequence). The CDR3 runs to 15 residues. V trimming: 0 bases; J trimming: 5 bases; junction bases outside the gene matches: 7.

The chain has TRBV6-6 and TRBJ1-2, with a tentative D call TRBD1 (6 bases). Germline CDR1 MNHNY, CDR2 SVGAGI (reference sequence). CDR3 size: 13 residues. Between the trimmed V and J ends, which lost 0 bases and 11 bases, there was a span of 13 bases. The CDR3 DNA follows: TGTGCCAGCAGTTACTCCTCAGCAGGGGAATACACCTTC. Translating gives CASSYSSAGEYTF.

Regarding this clone: A read error may account for a junction end that differs from germline. This chain joins TRBV27 and TRBJ2-1; 11 bases map to TRBD2. The CDR3 totals 13 residues. Germline-derived CDR1 and CDR2 are MNHEY and SMNVEV (reference sequence). The DNA of the CDR3 is TGTGCCAGCAGTTTAGTGGGACTAGCGGAGGTCCTCTTC. Its translation is CASSLVGLAEVLF.

The V and J genes are TRBV25-1 and TRBJ2-3; 10 nucleotides match TRBD2. CDR3 length: 17 residues. CDR1 is MGHDK and CDR2 is SYGVNS in the germline V gene. The V gene end was trimmed by 0 bases and the J gene end by 2 bases; junction bases not matched to a gene: 5. The CDR3 here is CASSEYSGGLDTDTQYF. DNA of the CDR3: TGTGCCAGCAGTGAATATAGCGGGGGGTTAGACACAGATACGCAGTATTTT.

The V gene is TRBV15, the J gene TRBJ2-6, with D perhaps matching TRBD2 (5 bases). Germline lookup yields CDR1 LNHNV and CDR2 YYDKDF (reference sequence). This CDR3 is 17 amino acids long. V lost 1 base and J lost 1, with 11 bases in between. CDR3 coding DNA: TGTGCCACCAGCAGAGCGGGATTACTGTCTGGGGCCAACGTCCTGACTTTC. Translated, it gives CATSRAGLLSGANVLTF.